The 18 T cell receptor beta chains reported below all come from one sample, sequenced in a study of T cells in narcolepsy. The protocol was immunoSEQ multiplex PCR, while the TCRdb copy is restricted to in-frame clones and leaves out a portion. This table holds around 42,000 clones, approximately 89% found once. Sequencing input: CD45RA- memory CD4+ T cells from PBMCs. Source of these receptors: a human donor with narcolepsy.

The rearrangement joins TRBV6-1 to TRBJ1-5; perhaps TRBD1 as D (5 bases). V shed 6 bases and J shed 0 bases, with 9 bases lying between them. The CDR3 spans 14 residues. Germline CDR1 and CDR2: MNHNS and SASEGT. The CDR3 reads CASSQTDSNQPQHF. The CDR3 region has the DNA TGTGCCAGCAGCCAGACAGATAGCAATCAGCCCCAGCATTTT.

This rearrangement joins TRBV7-8 to TRBJ2-7; perhaps D is TRBD1 or TRBD2 (5 bases each). Trimming stripped 0 bases from V and 4 bases from J, with 10 bases between. Germline CDR1 is SGHVS and CDR2 is FQNEAQ. The CDR3 contains 14 residues. The CDR3 reads CASSLAKRGYEQYF. The CDR3 nucleotides are TGTGCCAGCAGCTTAGCGAAGAGGGGTTACGAGCAGTACTTC.

This sequence joins TRBV7-9 and TRBJ1-1, with 7 bases identical to TRBD1. Germline lookup yields CDR1 SEHNR and CDR2 FQNEAQ (reference sequence). V lost 0 bases, J lost 6 bases, and 7 bases stayed unmatched. This CDR3 has 15 amino acids. This chain's CDR3 is CASSLATQGRAEAFF. The DNA of the CDR3 is TGTGCCAGCAGCTTAGCTACACAGGGGCGCGCTGAAGCTTTCTTT.

In nucleotides, the CDR3 is TGTGCCAGCAGCCGACCCGGCACTGAAGCTTTCTTT. Its translation: CASSRPGTEAFF. This chain connects TRBV6-5 to TRBJ1-1; no reliable D call. Trimming removed 6 bases from V and 4 bases from J, with 9 bases in between. There are 12 residues in the CDR3. CDR1 is MNHEY and CDR2 is SVGAGI in the germline V gene.

The rearrangement joins TRBV2 to TRBJ1-1, with D perhaps TRBD1 (5 bases). V lost 5 bases and J lost 4, with 11 bases in between. In germline, CDR1 is SNHLY, CDR2 FYNNEI. The CDR3 totals 13 residues. Written as DNA, the CDR3 is TGTGCCAGCAGTCGGGAAGGGGCCACTGAAGCTTTCTTT. Translating it yields CASSREGATEAFF.

With regard to this clone: Other DNA sequences of this sample code for an identical CDR3. In DNA form, the CDR3 reads TGTGCCAGCAGTTTTGGGGGATCTTCTTACGAGCAGTACTTC. This codes for CASSFGGSSYEQYF. This sequence joins TRBV28 and TRBJ2-7; either TRBD1 or TRBD2 may fit D (5 bases each). V lost 3 bases to trimming and J lost 4 bases, with 13 bases between them. The CDR3 is 14 residues long. Germline V lookup: CDR1 MDHEN, CDR2 SYDVKM.

The J gene is TRBJ2-5, the V gene TRBV4-3; the match to TRBD2 covers 9 bases. The CDR3 contains 15 residues. The germline V gene has CDR1 LGHNA and CDR2 YSLEER. V was pared by 0 bases and J by 5 bases, with 4 bases of the junction left unmatched. The CDR3 reads CASSQESSGVETQYF. The CDR3 bases are TGCGCCAGCAGCCAAGAATCTAGCGGGGTTGAGACCCAGTACTTC.

The genes are TRBV12-5 and TRBJ1-3; a weak D match, TRBD1 (5 bases). The CDR3 runs 16 residues. Germline V gene sequence: CDR1 LGHNT, CDR2 FRNRAP. V was clipped by 5 bases and J by 4 bases, with 18 bases between them. CDR3: CASGPGGTNTGNTIYF. The CDR3 DNA sequence: TGTGCTAGTGGTCCTGGGGGGACTAATACCGGAAACACCATATATTTT.

CDR3 nucleotide sequence: TGTGCCAGCAGCTTATTCTTAGCTGGGGCCAACGTCCTGACTTTC. It encodes CASSLFLAGANVLTF. The chain is built from TRBV5-8 and TRBJ2-6; D not resolved. This CDR3 contains 15 residues. Germline values: CDR1 SGHTS, CDR2 YDEGEE. Trimming took off 2 bases at V and 2 bases at J, with 8 bases between the two ends.

V and J are TRBV4-2 and TRBJ1-3; D remains ambiguous. The CDR3 is made up of 14 amino acids. The germline V gene has CDR1 LGHNA and CDR2 YNFKEQ. V was shortened by 2 bases and J by 0 bases, with 5 bases between the two germline ends. CDR3 region: CASSQLSSGNTIYF. As DNA, the CDR3 is TGTGCCAGCAGCCAACTATCCTCTGGAAACACCATATATTTT.

This chain joins TRBV19 and TRBJ2-3; D remains unclear. V lost 11 bases and J 4 bases, leaving 22 bases between the germline ends. The CDR3 is 15 residues long. From germline, CDR1 is LNHDA and CDR2 SQIVND (reference sequence). CDR3 bases: TGTGCCTCCTCTCGGGCAGAAGTAGCAGCAGATACGCAGTATTTT. Translation: CASSRAEVAADTQYF.

The chain employs TRBV6-6 and TRBJ1-5, with no clear D. The CDR3 has 11 amino acids. Per germline, CDR1 MNHNY and CDR2 SVGAGI (reference sequence). Trimming pared 9 bases from V and 2 bases from J, leaving 5 bases between. CDR3 sequence: CASGGNQPQHF. The CDR3 DNA is TGTGCCAGTGGAGGCAATCAGCCCCAGCATTTT.

V usage is TRBV5-1 and J usage is TRBJ2-7; the match to TRBD2 covers 12 bases. The germline gives CDR1 SGHRS, CDR2 YFSETQ. The CDR3 runs to 15 residues. Trimming at V came to 2 bases and at J to 5 bases, leaving 5 bases not matched to a gene. CDR3 region: CASSLGTSGPHEQYF. As DNA, the CDR3 is TGCGCCAGCAGCTTAGGGACTAGCGGGCCACACGAGCAGTACTTC.

This sequence joins TRBV12-5 and TRBJ1-4, with 10 bases lining up with TRBD1. The CDR3 sequence is 14 residues long. The germline V gene encodes CDR1 LGHNT and CDR2 FRNRAP. V shed 1 base, J shed 8 bases, and the junction held 1 base outside the gene matches. The CDR3 DNA sequence: TGTGCTAGTGGTTTGGGACAGGGGGCCGAAAAACTGTTTTTT. Translating it yields CASGLGQGAEKLFF.

The genes are TRBV5-1 and TRBJ1-3, with 7 nucleotides matching TRBD1. In germline, CDR1 is SGHRS, CDR2 YFSETQ. CDR3 length: 15 residues. The V and J ends lost 4 bases and 3 bases, in that order; junction bases with no gene match: 7. The CDR3 region is CASSRQGVYGNTIYF. The CDR3 region has the DNA TGCGCCAGCAGCCGACAGGGCGTCTATGGAAACACCATATATTTT.

The chain recombines TRBV5-4 with TRBJ2-3, with 8 bases lining up with TRBD2. CDR1 and CDR2 from the germline V gene are SGHNT and YYREEE (reference sequence). The CDR3 covers 15 residues. Unmatched junction bases numbered 6, after V lost 3 bases and J lost 3 bases. The CDR3 here is CASSYGGRRTDTQYF. In DNA, the CDR3 is TGTGCCAGCAGCTACGGCGGGAGGCGAACAGATACGCAGTATTTT.

This clone is a singleton in its sample. The V call is TRBV5-6, the J call TRBJ1-2, with TRBD1 matching over 7 bases. This CDR3 is 13 amino acids long. Germline CDR1 and CDR2: SGHDT and YYEEEE. V shed 6 bases, J shed 8 bases, and the junction held 10 bases outside the gene matches. The CDR3 protein is CASKLTGTGGYTF. The DNA of the CDR3 is TGTGCCAGCAAATTGACAGGGACGGGAGGCTACACCTTC. Looking up the rest from reference TRBV5-6 and TRBJ1-2 gives the full variable domain: DAGVTQSPTHLIKTRGQQVTLRCSPKSGHDTVSWYQQALGQGPQFIFQYYEEEERQRGNFPDRFSGHQFPNYSSELNVNALLLGDSALYLCASKLTGTGGYTFGSGTRLTVV.

This chain connects TRBV20-1 to TRBJ2-5, with no clear D. Trimming removed 6 bases from V and 4 bases from J, with 6 bases in between. The CDR3 is made up of 10 amino acids. CDR1 is DFQATT and CDR2 is SNEGSKA in the germline V gene (reference sequence). The CDR3: CSARRETQYF. In nucleotides, the CDR3 is TGCAGTGCCCGGAGAGAGACCCAGTACTTC.